A single sample is the source of the 6 T cell receptor beta chains below, sequenced in a study of CD8 T cells in ankylosing spondylitis. TCRdb fed the 5' RACE reads into MiXCR, producing one record per CDR3 protein. The data contain under 55,000 distinct CDR3 sequences, roughly 7.3% of them seen just once; the ten biggest clones take up about 8.1%. The sample consisted of blood, either unsorted or a sorted T cell fraction (not recorded which). The receptors come from a female donor with ankylosing spondylitis or in good health (not recorded which).

This clonotype was found many times. V usage is TRBV5-1 and J usage is TRBJ2-1, with D perhaps being TRBD1 or TRBD2 (6 bases each). This CDR3 is built from 14 residues. The germline CDR1 and CDR2 sequences are SGHRS and YFSETQ. Trimming removed 0 bases from V and 9 bases from J, with 13 bases in between. CDR3 region: CASSLAGVQGEQFF. CDR3 coding DNA: TGCGCCAGCAGCTTGGCGGGGGTACAGGGTGAGCAGTTCTTC. Combining the CDR3 with reference TRBV5-1 and TRBJ2-1 gives the whole variable domain KAGVTQTPRYLIKTRGQQVTLSCSPISGHRSVSWYQQTPGQGLQFLFEYFSETQRNKGNFPGRFSGRQFSNSRSEMNVSTLELGDSALYLCASSLAGVQGEQFFGPGTRLTVL.

This clonotype was observed at least ten times. This sequence joins TRBV7-6 and TRBJ2-5; D may be TRBD1 or TRBD2 (6 bases each). This CDR3 is 17 amino acids long. From germline, CDR1 is SGHVS and CDR2 FNYEAQ. The ends were cut back, 3 bases at V and 7 bases at J, with 24 bases in the middle. The CDR3 DNA is TGTGCCAGCAGCTTGGCCCTCTCGGGGGCCCCAGGAGGGACCCAGTACTTC. Residues: CASSLALSGAPGGTQYF. The complete variable domain, with remaining parts taken from reference TRBV7-6 and TRBJ2-5, reads GAGVSQSPRYKVTKRGQDVALRCDPISGHVSLYWYRQALGQGPEFLTYFNYEAQQDKSGLPNDRFSAERPEGSISTLTIQRTEQRDSAMYRCASSLALSGAPGGTQYFGPGTRLLVL.

This clonotype showed up many times. This chain connects TRBV5-1 to TRBJ1-4, with TRBD1 matching over 9 bases. V trimming: 4 bases; J trimming: 5 bases; junction bases outside the gene matches: 6. The CDR3 spans 15 residues. CDR1 is SGHRS and CDR2 is YFSETQ in the germline V gene. For the CDR3, the DNA is TGCGCCAGCAGCCCGGGACAGGGATCAAATGAAAAACTGTTTTTT. This translates into CASSPGQGSNEKLFF.

This chain links TRBV20-1 with TRBJ1-5, with D perhaps matching TRBD1 (5 bases). Germline lookup yields CDR1 DFQATT and CDR2 SNEGSKA (reference sequence). There are 14 residues in the CDR3. V lost 2 bases to trimming and J lost 7 bases, with 15 bases between them. This CDR3 reads CSARPSREEQPQHF. The DNA for the CDR3 is TGCAGTGCTAGACCGAGCAGGGAAGAACAGCCCCAGCATTTT.

In its sample, this clonotype was seen many times. V gene TRBV4-3 combines with J gene TRBJ2-7; D gene ambiguous. The CDR3 covers 14 residues. The V and J ends lost 8 bases and 0 bases respectively, with 14 bases between them. Germline V gene sequence: CDR1 LGHNA, CDR2 YSLEER. The CDR3 protein is CASPCRTHSYEQYF. The CDR3 region has the DNA TGCGCCAGCCCTTGTCGCACCCACTCCTACGAGCAGTACTTC.

This clonotype was seen ten or more times. This rearrangement joins TRBV10-3 to TRBJ2-5; 7 nucleotides align to TRBD1. After removal of 0 bases from V and 3 bases from J, the junction contained 7 bases not matched to a gene. The CDR3 extends over 16 amino acids. Per germline, CDR1 ENHRY and CDR2 SYGVKD. The CDR3 DNA reads as TGTGCCATCAGTGAGTCGAATCCAGGGGGTAAAGAGACCCAGTACTTC. Amino acid sequence: CAISESNPGGKETQYF.